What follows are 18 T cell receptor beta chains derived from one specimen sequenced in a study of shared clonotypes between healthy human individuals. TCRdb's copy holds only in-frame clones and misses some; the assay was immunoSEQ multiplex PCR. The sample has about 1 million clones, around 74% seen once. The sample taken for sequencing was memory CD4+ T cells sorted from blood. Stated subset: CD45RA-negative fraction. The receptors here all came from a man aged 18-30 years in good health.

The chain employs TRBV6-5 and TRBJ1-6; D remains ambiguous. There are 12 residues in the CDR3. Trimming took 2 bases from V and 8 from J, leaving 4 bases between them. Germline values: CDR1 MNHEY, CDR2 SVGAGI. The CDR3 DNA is TGTGCCAGCAGTTACCAGGATTCACCCCTCCACTTT. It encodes CASSYQDSPLHF.

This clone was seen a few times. CDR3 residues: CAISGLGEQYF. In DNA, the CDR3 is TGTGCCATCAGTGGCCTGGGCGAGCAGTACTTC. The chain has TRBV10-3 and TRBJ2-7, with D uncertain. Trimming removed 4 bases from V and 6 bases from J, with 7 bases in between. Germline values: CDR1 ENHRY, CDR2 SYGVKD. CDR3 length equals 11 residues.

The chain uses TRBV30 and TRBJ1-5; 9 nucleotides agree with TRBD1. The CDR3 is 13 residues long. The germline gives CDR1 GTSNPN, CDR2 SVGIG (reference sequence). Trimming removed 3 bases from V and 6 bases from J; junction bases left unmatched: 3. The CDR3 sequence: CAWRGQGRQPQHF. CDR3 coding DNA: TGTGCCTGGAGAGGACAGGGGCGTCAGCCCCAGCATTTT. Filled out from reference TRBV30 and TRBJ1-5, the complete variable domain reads SQTIHQWPATLVQPVGSPLSLECTVEGTSNPNLYWYRQAAGRGLQLLFYSVGIGQISSEVPQNLSASRPQDRQFILSSKKLLLSDSGFYLCAWRGQGRQPQHFGDGTRLSIL.

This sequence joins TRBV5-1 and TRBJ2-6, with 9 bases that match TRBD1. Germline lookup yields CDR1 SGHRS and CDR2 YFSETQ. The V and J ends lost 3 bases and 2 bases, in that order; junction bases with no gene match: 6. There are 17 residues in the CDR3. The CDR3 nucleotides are TGCGCCAGCAGCTCGCGGGACAGGGTGACTGGGGCCAACGTCCTGACTTTC. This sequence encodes CASSSRDRVTGANVLTF.

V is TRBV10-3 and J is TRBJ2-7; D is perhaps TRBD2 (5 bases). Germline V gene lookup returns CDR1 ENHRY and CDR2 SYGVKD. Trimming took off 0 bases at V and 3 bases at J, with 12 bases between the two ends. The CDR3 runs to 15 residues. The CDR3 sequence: CAISESTAGIYEQYF. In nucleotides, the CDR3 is TGTGCCATCAGTGAGTCTACGGCGGGTATCTACGAGCAGTACTTC.

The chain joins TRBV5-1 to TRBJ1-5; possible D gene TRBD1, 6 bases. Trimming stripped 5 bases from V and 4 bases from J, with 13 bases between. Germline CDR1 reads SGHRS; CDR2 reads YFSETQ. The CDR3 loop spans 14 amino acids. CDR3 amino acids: CASSRGTPNQPQHF. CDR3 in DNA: TGCGCCAGCAGTCGCGGGACACCAAATCAGCCCCAGCATTTT.

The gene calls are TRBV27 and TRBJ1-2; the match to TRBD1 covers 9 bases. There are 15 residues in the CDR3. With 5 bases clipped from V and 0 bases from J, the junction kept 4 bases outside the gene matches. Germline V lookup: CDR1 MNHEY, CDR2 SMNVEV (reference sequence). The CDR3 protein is CASSPRTGANYGYTF. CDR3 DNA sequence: TGTGCCAGCAGTCCAAGGACAGGGGCTAACTATGGCTACACCTTC.

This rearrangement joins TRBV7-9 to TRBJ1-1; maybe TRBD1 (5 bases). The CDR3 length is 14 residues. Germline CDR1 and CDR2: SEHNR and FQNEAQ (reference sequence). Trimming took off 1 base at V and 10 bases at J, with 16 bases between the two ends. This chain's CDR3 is CASSLGQGKSTAFF. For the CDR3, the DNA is TGTGCCAGCAGCTTAGGTCAGGGTAAGTCGACAGCTTTCTTT.

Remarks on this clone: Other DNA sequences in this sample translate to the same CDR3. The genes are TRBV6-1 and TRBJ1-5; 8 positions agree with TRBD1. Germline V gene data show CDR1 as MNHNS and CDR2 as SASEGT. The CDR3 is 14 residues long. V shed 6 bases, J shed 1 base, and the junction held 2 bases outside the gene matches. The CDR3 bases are TGTGCCAGCAGAAGACAGGGGAGCAATCAGCCCCAGCATTTT. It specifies CASRRQGSNQPQHF.

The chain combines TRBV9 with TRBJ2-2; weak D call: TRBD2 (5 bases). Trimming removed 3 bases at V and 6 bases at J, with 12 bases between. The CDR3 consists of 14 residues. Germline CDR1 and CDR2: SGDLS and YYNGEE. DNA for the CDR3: TGTGCCAGCAGCGCTAGCATCCTCGCCGGGGAGCTGTTTTTT. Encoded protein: CASSASILAGELFF.

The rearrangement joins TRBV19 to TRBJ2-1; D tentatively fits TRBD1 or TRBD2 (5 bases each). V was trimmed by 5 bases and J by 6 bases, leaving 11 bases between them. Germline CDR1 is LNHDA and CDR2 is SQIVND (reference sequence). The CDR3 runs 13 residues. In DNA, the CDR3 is TGTGCCAGTAGTGGGTTTGGGGGCAATGAGCAGTTCTTC. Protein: CASSGFGGNEQFF.

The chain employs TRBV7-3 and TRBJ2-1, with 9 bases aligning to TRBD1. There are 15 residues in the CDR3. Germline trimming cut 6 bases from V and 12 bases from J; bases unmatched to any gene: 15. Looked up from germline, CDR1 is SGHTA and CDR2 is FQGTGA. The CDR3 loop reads CASSLGTGPLSRQFF. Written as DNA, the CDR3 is TGTGCCAGCAGTTTAGGGACAGGGCCCCTCTCAAGGCAGTTCTTC.

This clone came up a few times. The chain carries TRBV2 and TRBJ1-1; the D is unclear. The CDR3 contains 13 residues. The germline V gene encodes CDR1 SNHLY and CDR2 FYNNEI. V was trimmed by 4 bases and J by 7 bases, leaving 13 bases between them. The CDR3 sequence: CASSGEFGYEAFF. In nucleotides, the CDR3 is TGTGCCAGCAGTGGGGAGTTTGGGTATGAAGCTTTCTTT.

The CDR3 spells CASRRGADTGELFF. The CDR3 nucleotides are TGTGCCAGCCGGAGGGGGGCTGACACCGGGGAGCTGTTTTTT. The J gene is TRBJ2-2, the V gene TRBV6-4, with D tentatively TRBD1 or TRBD2 (6 bases each). The CDR3 is 14 amino acids. CDR1 and CDR2 (germline): MRHNA, SNTAGT. Trimming shortened V by 8 bases and J by 3 bases, and 13 bases separated the two germline ends.

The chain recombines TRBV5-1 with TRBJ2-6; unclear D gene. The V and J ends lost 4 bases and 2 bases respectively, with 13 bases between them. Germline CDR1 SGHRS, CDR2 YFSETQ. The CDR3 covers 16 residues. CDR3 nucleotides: TGCGCCAGCAGCCCCCGGGCAGGCACTGGGGCCAACGTCCTGACTTTC. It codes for CASSPRAGTGANVLTF.

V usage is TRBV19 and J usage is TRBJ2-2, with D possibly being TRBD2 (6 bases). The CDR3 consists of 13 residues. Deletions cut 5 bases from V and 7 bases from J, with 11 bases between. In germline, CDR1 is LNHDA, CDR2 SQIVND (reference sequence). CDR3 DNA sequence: TGTGCCAGTAGTCGGGCGGGAATCGGGGAGCTGTTTTTT. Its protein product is CASSRAGIGELFF.

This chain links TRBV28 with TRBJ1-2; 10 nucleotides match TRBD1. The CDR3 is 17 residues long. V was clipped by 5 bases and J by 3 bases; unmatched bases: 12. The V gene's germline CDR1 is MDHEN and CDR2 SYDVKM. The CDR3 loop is CASSIWTGGMRYYGYTF. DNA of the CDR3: TGTGCCAGCAGTATCTGGACAGGGGGTATGAGGTACTATGGCTACACCTTC.

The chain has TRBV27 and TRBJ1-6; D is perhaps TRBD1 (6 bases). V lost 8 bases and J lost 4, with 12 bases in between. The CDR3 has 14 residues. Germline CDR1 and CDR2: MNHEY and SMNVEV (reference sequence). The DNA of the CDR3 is TGTGCCAGCCGGTACGGACAGTATAATTCACCCCTCCACTTT. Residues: CASRYGQYNSPLHF.